Listed here are 5 T cell receptor beta chains from one sample, sequenced in a study of cytomegalovirus exposure and HLA in healthy donors. PCR used 60 Vbeta primers and 13 Jbeta primers. Clones were sequenced by immunoSEQ multiplex PCR, and TCRdb holds only the in-frame ones, with some missing. Counted here are some 150,000 clones, around 74% occurring once; the ten biggest clones make up roughly 2.8%. The sequenced sample was PBMCs. Receptor source: a man younger than 35 in good health and CMV-seronegative.

To note about this clone: Other DNA sequences in this sample translate to the same CDR3. Written as DNA, the CDR3 is TGTGCCAGCAGCTTAGCAGAGACAGGGGACAATGAGCAGTTCTTC. Encoded protein: CASSLAETGDNEQFF. The chain joins TRBV7-9 to TRBJ2-1, with 8 bases aligning to TRBD1. The length of the CDR3 is 15 residues. The V gene's germline CDR1 is SEHNR and CDR2 FQNEAQ (reference sequence). The junction had 3 bases not matched to a gene; V was cut back by 0 bases and J by 5 bases.

The V call is TRBV15, the J call TRBJ2-7, with 7 positions matching TRBD1. The germline gives CDR1 LNHNV, CDR2 YYDKDF (reference sequence). The CDR3 runs 18 residues. V dropped 0 bases and J dropped 3; count of bases not matched to a gene: 14. The CDR3 reads CATSRDSPAGGYLYEQYF. The CDR3 DNA follows: TGTGCCACCAGCAGAGATTCACCGGCAGGGGGATATCTCTACGAGCAGTACTTC.

V is TRBV4-1 and J is TRBJ1-1; weak D call: TRBD1 (5 bases). The V and J ends lost 4 bases and 7 bases respectively, with 16 bases between them. CDR1 is MGHRA, CDR2 YSYEKL, per germline. The CDR3 runs 14 residues. The chain's CDR3 is CASSLRGTLGEAFF. CDR3 bases: TGCGCCAGCAGCCTGCGGGGGACGTTGGGTGAAGCTTTCTTT.

The chain combines TRBV7-9 with TRBJ2-5; D gene unclear. The V and J ends lost 4 bases and 5 bases respectively, with 11 bases between them. The CDR3 has 13 residues. The germline CDR1 and CDR2 sequences are SEHNR and FQNEAQ (reference sequence). The CDR3 reads CASSYLTGETQYF. The DNA of the CDR3 is TGTGCCAGCAGCTACTTGACTGGCGAGACCCAGTACTTC.

The chain employs TRBV5-6 and TRBJ1-6, with D perhaps TRBD1 (5 bases). Trimming cost V 6 bases and J 8 bases, with 12 bases left between them. CDR1 and CDR2 from the germline V gene are SGHDT and YYEEEE. This CDR3 spans 13 amino acids. The CDR3 DNA follows: TGTGCCAGCACCGCGTCGGGGGATTCACCCCTCCACTTT. It specifies CASTASGDSPLHF.